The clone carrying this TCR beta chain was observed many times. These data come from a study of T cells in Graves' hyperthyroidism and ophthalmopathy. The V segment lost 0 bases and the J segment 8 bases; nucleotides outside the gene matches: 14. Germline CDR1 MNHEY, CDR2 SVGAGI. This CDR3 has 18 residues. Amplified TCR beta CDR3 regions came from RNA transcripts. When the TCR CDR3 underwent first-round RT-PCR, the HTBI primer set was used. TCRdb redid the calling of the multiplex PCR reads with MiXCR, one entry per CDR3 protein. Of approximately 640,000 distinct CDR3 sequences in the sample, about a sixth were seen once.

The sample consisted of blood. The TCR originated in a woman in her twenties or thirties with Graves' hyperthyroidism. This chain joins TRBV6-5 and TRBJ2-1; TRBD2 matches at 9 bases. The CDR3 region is CASSYSQGTSYSSDEQFF. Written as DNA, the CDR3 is TGTGCCAGCAGTTACTCACAGGGGACTAGCTATTCTTCTGATGAGCAGTTCTTC.